The 5 T cell receptor beta chains presented below share a single source sample, sequenced in a study of blood T cell repertoires in COVID-19. Clones were sequenced by immunoSEQ multiplex PCR, and TCRdb holds only the in-frame ones, with some missing. The sample includes 100,000 to 150,000 clones, about 85% of them seen just once. Sequenced input: peripheral blood. The origin of the receptors is a human donor in a cohort sampled during active COVID-19.

The gene calls are TRBV5-1 and TRBJ2-7; the D gene is possibly TRBD1 (5 bases). Germline CDR1 SGHRS, CDR2 YFSETQ. The CDR3 is 13 residues long. V lost 0 bases and J 5 bases, leaving 9 bases between the germline ends. CDR3 nucleotides: TGCGCCAGCAGCTTGGGGGGCAGTAACGAGCAGTACTTC. Protein sequence: CASSLGGSNEQYF.

In this sample, this clone turned up a few times. The chain uses TRBV4-2 and TRBJ1-5; TRBD1 is a possible D gene (5 bases). V lost 4 bases, J lost 5 bases, and 12 bases lay in between. The germline gives CDR1 LGHNA, CDR2 YNFKEQ. This CDR3 is built from 14 residues. The CDR3 coding sequence is TGTGCCAGCAGCCGGTTAGGGGTATATCAGCCCCAGCATTTT. Its translation: CASSRLGVYQPQHF.

The rearrangement uses TRBV12-5 and TRBJ2-7, with 8 bases identical to TRBD1. The CDR3 runs 15 residues. The germline V gene has CDR1 LGHNT and CDR2 FRNRAP. Germline trimming cut 1 base from V and 4 bases from J; bases unmatched to any gene: 6. The CDR3 region has the DNA TGTGCTAGTGGTTTGGGAGGACAGGGCTCTTACGAGCAGTACTTC. It specifies CASGLGGQGSYEQYF.

The chain employs TRBV27 and TRBJ1-5, with D tentatively TRBD1 (6 bases). The CDR3 length is 15 residues. Per the germline V gene, CDR1 is MNHEY and CDR2 is SMNVEV (reference sequence). V shed 2 bases and J shed 2 bases, with 10 bases lying between them. The CDR3 loop is CASSLGGAGNQPQHF. For the CDR3, the DNA is TGTGCCAGCAGTTTAGGGGGCGCGGGCAATCAGCCCCAGCATTTT.

This chain joins TRBV6-5 and TRBJ2-1; D possibly corresponds to TRBD1 (6 bases). The length of the CDR3 is 13 residues. In germline, CDR1 is MNHEY, CDR2 SVGAGI. Between the trimmed V and J ends, which lost 7 bases and 9 bases, there was a span of 16 bases. CDR3 amino acids: CASTLRQAAEQFF. CDR3 bases: TGTGCCAGCACCCTTAGACAGGCGGCTGAGCAGTTCTTC.